This T cell receptor beta chain is from a study of cytotoxic CD8 clonotypes in ibrutinib-treated CLL. In the study overall: In all, about a dozen patients were relapsed/refractory, some 14 were treatment-naive and about 17 were IGHV unmutated.

Libraries were prepared by immunoSEQ multiplex PCR; TCRdb keeps only in-frame clonotypes and omits some of them. Of roughly 160,000 clones listed, about four fifths are singletons. As regards this clone: Its antigen is currently unknown.

Study-wide findings and caveats: Patients showed higher baseline clonality than age-matched healthy donors, and it tracked circulating CD8+ T-cell counts. Sustained-remission patients were sampled at one set of times and progressing patients at different ones. On treatment, the uncommon public clonotypes contracted or remained stable.

Germline loops: CDR1 GTSNPN, CDR2 SVGIG (reference sequence). The CDR3 has 20 residues. J was trimmed by 0 bases and V by 2 bases; bases with no gene match: 18. The rearrangement joins TRBV30 to TRBJ2-1, with 8 bases aligning to TRBD2. Sequencing used PBMCs, obtained after 24 months of ibrutinib treatment. The source of this sequence is a human donor with chronic lymphocytic leukemia. Here the CDR3 reads CAWSTGSGSGTSSSYNEQFF. CDR3 DNA: TGTGCCTGGAGTACGGGAAGCGGGAGCGGCACCTCAAGCTCCTACAATGAGCAGTTCTTC.